Sequencing of this T cell receptor (beta chain) was carried out in a study of human T cells and chemical hapten exposure. Study context: Doses of diphenylcyclopropenone went to the patients' scalps weekly throughout the approximately 22-week study. The study, taken as a whole, reports: Significantly greater numbers of large CDR3 similarity clusters came from expanded TCRs than from controls.

Specified time point: patch test 1, 2 weeks after DPC sensitization. Documented treatment: therapeutic diphenylcyclopropenone sensitization with weekly scalp DPC. TCRdb re-called the RACE reads through MiXCR, storing one row per CDR3 protein. The data contain 75,000 to 100,000 distinct CDR3 sequences, roughly an eighth of them singletons. The junction had 15 bases not matched to a gene; V was cut back by 2 bases and J by 9 bases. The CDR3 extends over 17 amino acids. CDR1 and CDR2 (germline): MNHEY, SVGEGT. For this clonotype: Its antigen is as yet unknown.

Sequencing was performed on whole blood, taken in connection with sensitization to the hapten diphenylcyclopropenone (DPC). V is TRBV6-2 or TRBV6-3 and J is TRBJ2-1; 8 bases agree with TRBD2. The receptor's source is a woman in her thirties or forties with alopecia areata. Some clones in this sample may be carry-over from other donors' samples. CDR3 in amino acids: CASSYHLVSGSTGEQFF. As DNA, the CDR3 is TGTGCCAGCAGTTACCACCTTGTCAGCGGGAGCACGGGTGAGCAGTTCTTC.